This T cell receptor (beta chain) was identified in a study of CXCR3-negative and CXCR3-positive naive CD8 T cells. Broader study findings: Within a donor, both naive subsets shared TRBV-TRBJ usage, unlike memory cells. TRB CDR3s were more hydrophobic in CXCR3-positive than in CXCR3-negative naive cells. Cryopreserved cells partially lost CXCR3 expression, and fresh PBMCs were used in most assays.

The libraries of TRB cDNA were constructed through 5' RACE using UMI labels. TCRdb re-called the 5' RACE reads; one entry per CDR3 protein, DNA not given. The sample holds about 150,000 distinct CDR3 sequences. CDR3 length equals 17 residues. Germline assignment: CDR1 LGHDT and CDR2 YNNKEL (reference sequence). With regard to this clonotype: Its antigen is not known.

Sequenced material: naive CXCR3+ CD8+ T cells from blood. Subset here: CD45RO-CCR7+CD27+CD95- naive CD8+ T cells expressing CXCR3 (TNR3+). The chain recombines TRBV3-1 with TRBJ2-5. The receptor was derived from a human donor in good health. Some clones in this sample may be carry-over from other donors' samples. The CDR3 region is CASSYQISRADKETQYF.